The 2 T cell receptor beta chains below come from one sample, sequenced in a study of CD8+ T cells in alopecia areata. Extracted RNA was reverse transcribed into cDNA, the sequencing template. TCRdb's table, derived via immunoSEQ multiplex PCR, lists solely in-frame clones and lacks some. Of roughly 190,000 clones listed, around three fifths are singletons. Stated treatment: oral pan-JAK inhibitor, 5-10 mg twice daily. Material: CD4+ T cells sorted from blood, obtained at week 24, from a patient treated with tofacitinib. Every receptor here comes from a human donor with alopecia areata.

J is TRBJ2-3 and V is TRBV5-4, with D maybe TRBD2 (6 bases). V lost 0 bases and J lost 1, with 9 bases in between. CDR1 is SGHNT and CDR2 is YYREEE in the germline V gene (reference sequence). The CDR3 is made up of 15 amino acids. The CDR3 protein is CASSLVVAGTDTQYF. CDR3 nucleotide sequence: TGTGCCAGCAGCTTGGTGGTAGCGGGCACAGATACGCAGTATTTT.

The chain combines TRBV5-7 with TRBJ2-5; TRBD1 agrees at 9 bases. TRBV5-7 counts as an open reading frame of uncertain function. The J segment lost 5 bases and the V segment lost 2 bases, leaving 13 bases of the junction unmatched. The CDR3 has 17 residues. This CDR3 is CASSFTSPGQGHETQYF. The CDR3 region has the DNA TGTGCCAGCAGCTTCACATCCCCGGGACAGGGACACGAGACCCAGTACTTC.